The clone carrying this T cell receptor beta chain showed up just once. Clones were read by immunoSEQ multiplex PCR, and TCRdb kept only the in-frame ones, dropping some. The sample includes roughly 140,000 clones, about nine tenths of them seen just once. These data are taken from a study of control samples from healthy donors and cancer patients. This CDR3 has 16 residues. With 0 bases removed from V and 6 bases from J, the gap between germline ends came to 15 bases. CDR1 is LNHNV and CDR2 is YYDKDF in the germline V gene (reference sequence). The clonotype was recovered from a young man in good health. The rearrangement uses TRBV15 and TRBJ1-5, with D uncertain. The sequenced material came from blood. In nucleotides, the CDR3 is TGTGCCACCAGCAGAGATCGGATGGGTGGACCTCAGCCCCAGCATTTT. Translated, it gives CATSRDRMGGPQPQHF.